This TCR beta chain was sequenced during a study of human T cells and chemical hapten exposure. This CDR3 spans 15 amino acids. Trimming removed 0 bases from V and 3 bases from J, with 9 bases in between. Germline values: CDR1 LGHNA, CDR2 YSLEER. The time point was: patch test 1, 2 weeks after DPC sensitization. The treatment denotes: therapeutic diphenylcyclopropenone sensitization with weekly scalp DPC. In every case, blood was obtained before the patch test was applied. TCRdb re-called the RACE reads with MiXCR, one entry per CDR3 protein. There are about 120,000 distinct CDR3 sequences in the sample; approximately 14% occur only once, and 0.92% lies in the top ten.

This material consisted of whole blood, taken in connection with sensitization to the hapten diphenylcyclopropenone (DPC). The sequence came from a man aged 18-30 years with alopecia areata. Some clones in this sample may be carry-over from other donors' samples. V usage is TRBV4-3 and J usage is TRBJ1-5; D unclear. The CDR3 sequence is CASSQELGFNQPQHF. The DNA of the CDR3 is TGCGCCAGCAGCCAAGAGCTCGGATTCAATCAGCCCCAGCATTTT.